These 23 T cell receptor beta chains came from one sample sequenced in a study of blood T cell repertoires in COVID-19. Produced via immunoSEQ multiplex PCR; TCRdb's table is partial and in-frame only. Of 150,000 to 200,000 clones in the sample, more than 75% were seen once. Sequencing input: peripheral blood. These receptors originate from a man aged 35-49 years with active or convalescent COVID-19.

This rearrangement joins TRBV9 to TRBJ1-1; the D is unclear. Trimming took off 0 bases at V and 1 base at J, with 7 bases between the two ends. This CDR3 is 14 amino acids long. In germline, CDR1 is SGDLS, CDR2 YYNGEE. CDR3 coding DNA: TGTGCCAGCAGCGTAGGACCAGGGAACACTGAAGCTTTCTTT. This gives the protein CASSVGPGNTEAFF.

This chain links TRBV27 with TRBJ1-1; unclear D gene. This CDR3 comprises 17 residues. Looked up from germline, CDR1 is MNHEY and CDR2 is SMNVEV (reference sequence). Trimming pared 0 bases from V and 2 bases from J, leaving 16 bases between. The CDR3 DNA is TGTGCCAGCAGTTTATCGGCCGGGATGTGGGTAAACACTGAAGCTTTCTTT. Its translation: CASSLSAGMWVNTEAFF.

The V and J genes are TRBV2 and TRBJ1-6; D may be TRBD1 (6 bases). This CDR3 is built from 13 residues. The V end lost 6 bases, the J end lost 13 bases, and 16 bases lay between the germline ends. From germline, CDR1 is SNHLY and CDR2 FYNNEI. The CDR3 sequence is CASRVNREVPLHF. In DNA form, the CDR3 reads TGTGCCAGCAGAGTGAACAGGGAAGTGCCCCTCCACTTT.

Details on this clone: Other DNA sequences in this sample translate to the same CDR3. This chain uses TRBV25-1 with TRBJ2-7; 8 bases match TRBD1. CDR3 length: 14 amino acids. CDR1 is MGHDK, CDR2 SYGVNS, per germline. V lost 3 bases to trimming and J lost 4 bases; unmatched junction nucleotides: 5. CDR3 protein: CASSDRQGRYEQYF. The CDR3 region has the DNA TGTGCCAGCAGTGATAGACAGGGGAGGTACGAGCAGTACTTC.

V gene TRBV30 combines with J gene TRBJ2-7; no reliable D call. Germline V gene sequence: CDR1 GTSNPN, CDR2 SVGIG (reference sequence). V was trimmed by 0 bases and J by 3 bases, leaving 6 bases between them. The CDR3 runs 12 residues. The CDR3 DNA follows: TGTGCCTGGAGTGTCCTAGGCTACGAGCAGTACTTC. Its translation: CAWSVLGYEQYF. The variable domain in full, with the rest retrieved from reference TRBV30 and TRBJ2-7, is SQTIHQWPATLVQPVGSPLSLECTVEGTSNPNLYWYRQAAGRGLQLLFYSVGIGQISSEVPQNLSASRPQDRQFILSSKKLLLSDSGFYLCAWSVLGYEQYFGPGTRLTVT.

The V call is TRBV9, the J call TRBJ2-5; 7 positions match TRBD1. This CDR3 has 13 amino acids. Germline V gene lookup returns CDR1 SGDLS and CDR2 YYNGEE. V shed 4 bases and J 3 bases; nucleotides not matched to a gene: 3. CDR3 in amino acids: CASSLGQKETQYF. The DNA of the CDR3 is TGTGCCAGCAGCCTGGGACAGAAAGAGACCCAGTACTTC.

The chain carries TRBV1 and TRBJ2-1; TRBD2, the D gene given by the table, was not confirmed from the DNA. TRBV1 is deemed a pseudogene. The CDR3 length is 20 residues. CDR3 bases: TGCACCAGCAGCCACAGAGGGACTAGCGGGAGAGGTCCCCACGACAATGAGCAGTTCTTC. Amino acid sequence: CTSSHRGTSGRGPHDNEQFF.

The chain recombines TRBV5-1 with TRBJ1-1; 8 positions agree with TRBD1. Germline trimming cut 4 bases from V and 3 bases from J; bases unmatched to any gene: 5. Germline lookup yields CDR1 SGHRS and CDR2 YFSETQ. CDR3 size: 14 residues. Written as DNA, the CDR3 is TGCGCCAGCAGCCTCGGACAGGGTTACACTGAAGCTTTCTTT. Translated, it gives CASSLGQGYTEAFF.

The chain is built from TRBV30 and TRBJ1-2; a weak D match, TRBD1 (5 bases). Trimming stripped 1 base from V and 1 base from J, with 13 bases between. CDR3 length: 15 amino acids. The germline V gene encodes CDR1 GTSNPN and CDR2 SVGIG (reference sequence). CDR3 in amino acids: CAWSEGPGNNYGYTF. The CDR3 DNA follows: TGTGCCTGGAGTGAGGGGCCGGGTAATAACTATGGCTACACCTTC. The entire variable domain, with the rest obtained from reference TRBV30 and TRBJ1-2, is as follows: SQTIHQWPATLVQPVGSPLSLECTVEGTSNPNLYWYRQAAGRGLQLLFYSVGIGQISSEVPQNLSASRPQDRQFILSSKKLLLSDSGFYLCAWSEGPGNNYGYTFGSGTRLTVV.

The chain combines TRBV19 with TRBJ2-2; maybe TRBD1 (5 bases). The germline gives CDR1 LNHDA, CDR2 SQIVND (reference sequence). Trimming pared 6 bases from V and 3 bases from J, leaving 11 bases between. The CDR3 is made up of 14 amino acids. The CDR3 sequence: CASRRGRDTGELFF. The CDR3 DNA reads TGTGCCAGTAGAAGGGGTAGGGACACCGGGGAGCTGTTTTTT.

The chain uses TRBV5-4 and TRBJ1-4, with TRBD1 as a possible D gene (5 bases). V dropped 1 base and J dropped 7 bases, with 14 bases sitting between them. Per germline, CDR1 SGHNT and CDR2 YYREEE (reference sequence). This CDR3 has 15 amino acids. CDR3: CASSLRTPAGEKLFF. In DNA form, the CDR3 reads TGTGCCAGCAGCTTGCGGACACCTGCAGGTGAAAAACTGTTTTTT.

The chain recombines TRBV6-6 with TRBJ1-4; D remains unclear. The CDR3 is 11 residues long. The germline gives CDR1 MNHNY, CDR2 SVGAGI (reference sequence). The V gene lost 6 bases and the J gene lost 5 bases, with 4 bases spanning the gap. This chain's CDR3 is CASRINEKLFF. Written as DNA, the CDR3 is TGTGCCAGCAGAATAAATGAAAAACTGTTTTTT.

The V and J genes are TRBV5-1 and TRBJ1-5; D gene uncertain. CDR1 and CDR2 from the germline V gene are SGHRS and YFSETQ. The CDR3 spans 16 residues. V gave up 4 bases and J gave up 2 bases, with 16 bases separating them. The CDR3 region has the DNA TGCGCCAGCAGCCCGAGGGCCTCTGATGGCAATCAGCCCCAGCATTTT. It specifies CASSPRASDGNQPQHF.

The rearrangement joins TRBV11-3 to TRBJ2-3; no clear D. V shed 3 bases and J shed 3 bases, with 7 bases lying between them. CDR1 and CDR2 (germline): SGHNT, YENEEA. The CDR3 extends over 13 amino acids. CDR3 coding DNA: TGTGCCAGCAGCTTTCGGGTTACAGATACGCAGTATTTT. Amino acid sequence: CASSFRVTDTQYF.

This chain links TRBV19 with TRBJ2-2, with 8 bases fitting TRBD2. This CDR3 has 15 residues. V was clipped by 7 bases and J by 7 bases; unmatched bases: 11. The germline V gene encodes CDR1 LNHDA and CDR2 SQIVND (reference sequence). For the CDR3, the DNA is TGTGCCAGTACCATTGGGAAGCGGGGGATCGGGGAGCTGTTTTTT. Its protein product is CASTIGKRGIGELFF.

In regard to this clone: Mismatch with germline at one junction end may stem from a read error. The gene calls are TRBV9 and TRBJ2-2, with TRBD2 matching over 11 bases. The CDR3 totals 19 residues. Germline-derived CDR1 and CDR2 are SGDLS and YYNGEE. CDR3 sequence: CASNVDGLAGSGRTGELFF. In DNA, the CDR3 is TGTGCCAGCAACGTAGACGGACTAGCGGGTTCTGGCCGTACCGGGGAGCTGTTTTTT.

The DNA of the CDR3 is TGTGCCAGCAGGCAGGACAGGGGGACTGGAAACACCATATATTTT. Translated: CASRQDRGTGNTIYF. The V and J genes are TRBV6-5 and TRBJ1-3, with TRBD1 matching 10 bases. The junction had 4 bases not matched to a gene; V was cut back by 6 bases and J by 2 bases. The CDR3 is made up of 15 amino acids. From germline, CDR1 is MNHEY and CDR2 SVGAGI.

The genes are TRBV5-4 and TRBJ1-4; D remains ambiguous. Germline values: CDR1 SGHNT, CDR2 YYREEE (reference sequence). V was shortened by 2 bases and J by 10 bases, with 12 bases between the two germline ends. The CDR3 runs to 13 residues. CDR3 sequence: CASSFSHTRKLFF. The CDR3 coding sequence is TGTGCCAGCAGCTTTAGCCACACCCGAAAACTGTTTTTT. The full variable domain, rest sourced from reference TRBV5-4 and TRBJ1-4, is ETGVTQSPTHLIKTRGQQVTLRCSSQSGHNTVSWYQQALGQGPQFIFQYYREEENGRGNFPPRFSGLQFPNYSSELNVNALELDDSALYLCASSFSHTRKLFFGSGTQLSVL.

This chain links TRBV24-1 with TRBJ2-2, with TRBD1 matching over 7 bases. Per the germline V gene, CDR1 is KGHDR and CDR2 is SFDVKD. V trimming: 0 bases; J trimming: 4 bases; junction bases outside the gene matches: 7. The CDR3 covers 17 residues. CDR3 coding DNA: TGTGCCACCAGTGATTTGTATCGTGGACAGGCCACCGGGGAGCTGTTTTTT. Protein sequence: CATSDLYRGQATGELFF.

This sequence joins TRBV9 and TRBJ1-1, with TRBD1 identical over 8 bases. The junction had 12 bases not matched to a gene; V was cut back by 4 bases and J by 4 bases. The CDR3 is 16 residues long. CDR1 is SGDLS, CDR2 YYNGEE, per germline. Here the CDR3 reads CASSPGQGISGTEAFF. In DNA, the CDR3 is TGTGCCAGCAGCCCAGGACAGGGAATTTCTGGCACTGAAGCTTTCTTT. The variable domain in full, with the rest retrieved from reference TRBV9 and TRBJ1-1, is DSGVTQTPKHLITATGQRVTLRCSPRSGDLSVYWYQQSLDQGLQFLIQYYNGEERAKGNILERFSAQQFPDLHSELNLSSLELGDSALYFCASSPGQGISGTEAFFGQGTRLTVV.

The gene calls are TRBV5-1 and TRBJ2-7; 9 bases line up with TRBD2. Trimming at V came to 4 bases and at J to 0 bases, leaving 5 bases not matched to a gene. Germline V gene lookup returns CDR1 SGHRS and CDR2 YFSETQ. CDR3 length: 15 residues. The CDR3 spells CASSLISGSSYEQYF. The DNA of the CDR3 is TGCGCCAGCAGCCTTATTAGCGGGAGCTCCTACGAGCAGTACTTC. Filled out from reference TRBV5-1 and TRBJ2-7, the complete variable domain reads KAGVTQTPRYLIKTRGQQVTLSCSPISGHRSVSWYQQTPGQGLQFLFEYFSETQRNKGNFPGRFSGRQFSNSRSEMNVSTLELGDSALYLCASSLISGSSYEQYFGPGTRLTVT.

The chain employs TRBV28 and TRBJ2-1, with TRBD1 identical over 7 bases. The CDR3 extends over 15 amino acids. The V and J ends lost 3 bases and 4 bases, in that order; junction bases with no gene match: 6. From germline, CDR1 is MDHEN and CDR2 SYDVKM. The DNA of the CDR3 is TGTGCCAGCAGTTTCGGGACAGCGAGGTACAATGAGCAGTTCTTC. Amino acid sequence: CASSFGTARYNEQFF.

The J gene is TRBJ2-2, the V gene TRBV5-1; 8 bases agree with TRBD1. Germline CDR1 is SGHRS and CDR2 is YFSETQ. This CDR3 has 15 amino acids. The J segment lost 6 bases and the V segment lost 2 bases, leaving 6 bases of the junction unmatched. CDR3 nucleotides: TGCGCCAGCAGCTTTAGGACAGGGTTCCCCGGGGAGCTGTTTTTT. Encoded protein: CASSFRTGFPGELFF. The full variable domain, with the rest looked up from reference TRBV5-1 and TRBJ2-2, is KAGVTQTPRYLIKTRGQQVTLSCSPISGHRSVSWYQQTPGQGLQFLFEYFSETQRNKGNFPGRFSGRQFSNSRSEMNVSTLELGDSALYLCASSFRTGFPGELFFGEGSRLTVL.